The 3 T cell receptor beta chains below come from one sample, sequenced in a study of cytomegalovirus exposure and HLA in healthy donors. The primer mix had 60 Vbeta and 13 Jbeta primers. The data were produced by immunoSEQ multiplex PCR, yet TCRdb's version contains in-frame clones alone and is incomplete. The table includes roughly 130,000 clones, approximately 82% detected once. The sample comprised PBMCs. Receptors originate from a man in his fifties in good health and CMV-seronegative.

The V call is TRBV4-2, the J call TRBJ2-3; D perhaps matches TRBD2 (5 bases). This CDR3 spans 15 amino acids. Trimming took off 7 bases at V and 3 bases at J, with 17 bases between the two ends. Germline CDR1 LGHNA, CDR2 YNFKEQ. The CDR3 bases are TGTGCCAGCAACATTGTGAGGGTAGAGACAGATACGCAGTATTTT. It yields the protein CASNIVRVETDTQYF.

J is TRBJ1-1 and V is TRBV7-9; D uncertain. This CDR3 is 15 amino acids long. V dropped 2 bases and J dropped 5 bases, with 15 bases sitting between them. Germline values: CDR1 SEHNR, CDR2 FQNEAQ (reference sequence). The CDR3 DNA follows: TGTGCCAGCAGCTTACCCGGGTCGGGGAAAACTGAAGCTTTCTTT. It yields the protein CASSLPGSGKTEAFF. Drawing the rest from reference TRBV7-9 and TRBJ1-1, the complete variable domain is DTGVSQNPRHKITKRGQNVTFRCDPISEHNRLYWYRQTLGQGPEFLTYFQNEAQLEKSRLLSDRFSAERPKGSFSTLEIQRTEQGDSAMYLCASSLPGSGKTEAFFGQGTRLTVV.

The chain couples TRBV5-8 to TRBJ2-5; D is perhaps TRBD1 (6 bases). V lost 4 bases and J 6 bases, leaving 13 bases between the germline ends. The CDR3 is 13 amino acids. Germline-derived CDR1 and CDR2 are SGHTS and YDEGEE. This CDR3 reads CASSVQGWQTQYF. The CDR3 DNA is TGTGCCAGCAGCGTACAGGGTTGGCAGACCCAGTACTTC.